These 32 T cell receptor beta chains originate from one sample sequenced in a study of control samples from healthy donors and cancer patients. Some clones are missing from TCRdb's copy, which holds only in-frame ones; the method was immunoSEQ multiplex PCR. The table has about 110,000 clones, roughly 89% seen once; the top ten hold approximately 18%. Material: blood. The receptors here all came from a woman between 45 and 60 years old in good health.

The rearrangement links TRBV19 to TRBJ2-1; 7 bases are a match to TRBD2. Per germline, CDR1 LNHDA and CDR2 SQIVND (reference sequence). Trimming removed 11 bases from V and 7 bases from J; junction bases left unmatched: 5. The CDR3 totals 11 residues. The CDR3 DNA reads as TGTGCCTCTCTCGGGGGGAATGAGCAGTTCTTC. It translates to CASLGGNEQFF. The full variable domain, completed using reference TRBV19 and TRBJ2-1, is DGGITQSPKYLFRKEGQNVTLSCEQNLNHDAMYWYRQDPGQGLRLIYYSQIVNDFQKGDIAEGYSVSREKKESFPLTVTSAQKNPTAFYLCASLGGNEQFFGPGTRLTVL.

V and J are TRBV20-1 and TRBJ2-5; a possible D gene is TRBD1 (6 bases). CDR3 length: 11 amino acids. Germline CDR1 is DFQATT and CDR2 is SNEGSKA (reference sequence). The ends were cut back, 6 bases at V and 5 bases at J, with 10 bases in the middle. The CDR3 DNA reads as TGCAGTGCAACAGACAGGGAGACCCAGTACTTC. Encoded protein: CSATDRETQYF.

The V gene is TRBV19, the J gene TRBJ2-3; 11 bases map to TRBD1. J was trimmed by 5 bases and V by 7 bases; bases with no gene match: 5. This CDR3 is 14 amino acids long. Germline V gene data show CDR1 as LNHDA and CDR2 as SQIVND (reference sequence). DNA for the CDR3: TGTGCCAGTACACGGACAGGGGGCAAAGATACGCAGTATTTT. This codes for CASTRTGGKDTQYF.

V usage is TRBV9 and J usage is TRBJ2-5; no clear D. The CDR3 is 15 amino acids. The V end was cut by 1 base, the J end by 4 bases, with 14 bases between. Germline V gene sequence: CDR1 SGDLS, CDR2 YYNGEE. Here the CDR3 reads CASSVLGTAAETQYF. CDR3 DNA sequence: TGTGCCAGCAGCGTATTGGGTACCGCGGCAGAGACCCAGTACTTC.

The rearrangement uses TRBV4-2 and TRBJ1-1; D is perhaps TRBD1 (5 bases). Trimming pared 0 bases from V and 0 bases from J, leaving 11 bases between. CDR1 LGHNA and CDR2 YNFKEQ come from the germline V gene. CDR3 size: 16 residues. The CDR3 loop reads CASSQEKGTMNTEAFF. The CDR3 nucleotides are TGTGCCAGCAGCCAAGAGAAGGGGACCATGAACACTGAAGCTTTCTTT.

Note on this clone: Other nucleotide sequences in the sample specify the same CDR3. This chain connects TRBV14 to TRBJ2-7; perhaps TRBD2 as D (5 bases). The length of the CDR3 is 15 residues. V gave up 4 bases and J gave up 5 bases, with 18 bases separating them. The V gene's germline CDR1 is SGHDN and CDR2 FVKESK. The CDR3 reads CASSLLDSLRNEQYF. CDR3 in DNA: TGTGCCAGCAGCCTTCTGGACTCCCTAAGGAACGAGCAGTACTTC.

This rearrangement joins TRBV3-1 (or the pseudogene TRBV3-2) to TRBJ2-7; the D is unclear. V was trimmed by 4 bases and J by 0 bases, leaving 10 bases between them. CDR1 LGHDT and CDR2 YNNKEL come from the germline V gene (reference sequence). This CDR3 spans 14 amino acids. The CDR3 reads CASSRGLDSYEQYF. CDR3 coding DNA: TGTGCCAGCAGCCGCGGTCTGGACTCCTACGAGCAGTACTTC.

The CDR3 nucleotides read TGTGCCACCAGTGATCAGCGGGAGGCATACAATGAGCAGTTCTTC. Its translation is CATSDQREAYNEQFF. The chain uses TRBV24-1 and TRBJ2-1; 9 bases match TRBD2. J gave up 4 bases and V 3 bases, and 3 bases lay outside the gene matches. The CDR3 runs to 15 residues. Germline lookup yields CDR1 KGHDR and CDR2 SFDVKD.

V usage is TRBV29-1 and J usage is TRBJ2-5; 9 bases are shared with TRBD2. The germline gives CDR1 SQVTM, CDR2 ANQGSEA. This CDR3 region has 16 residues. Germline trimming cut 2 bases from V and 4 bases from J; bases unmatched to any gene: 11. The CDR3 spells CSVERMIAGDRETQYF. The DNA for the CDR3 is TGCAGCGTTGAACGTATGATAGCGGGAGACCGAGAGACCCAGTACTTC.

The gene calls are TRBV6-2 or TRBV6-3 and TRBJ2-3; D is ambiguous. The CDR3 is made up of 16 amino acids. Germline V gene sequence: CDR1 MNHEY, CDR2 SVGEGT. Trimming left V 0 bases short and J 2 bases short, with 12 bases between. The CDR3 sequence is CASSYSQETPTDTQYF. The CDR3 DNA reads TGTGCCAGCAGTTACTCGCAGGAGACCCCCACAGATACGCAGTATTTT.

The V call is TRBV3-1 (or the pseudogene TRBV3-2), the J call TRBJ1-2; weak D call: TRBD1 (5 bases). Per the germline V gene, CDR1 is LGHDT and CDR2 is YNNKEL (reference sequence). Trimming removed 5 bases from V and 0 bases from J, with 13 bases in between. This CDR3 is 15 amino acids long. DNA of the CDR3: TGTGCCAGCAGCTTATCCAGGGTCCCTAACTATGGCTACACCTTC. Its protein product is CASSLSRVPNYGYTF.

A single count supports this clone. V gene TRBV18 combines with J gene TRBJ1-1; D is possibly TRBD1 (5 bases). Germline CDR1 and CDR2: KGHSH and LQKENI. The CDR3 has 15 amino acids. Deletions cut 3 bases from V and 4 bases from J, with 15 bases between. Here the CDR3 reads CASSPVGGYGTEAFF. The DNA for the CDR3 is TGTGCCAGCTCACCCGTGGGGGGGTATGGCACTGAAGCTTTCTTT.

The chain recombines TRBV12-5 with TRBJ2-1; a possible D gene is TRBD2 (6 bases). The length of the CDR3 is 19 residues. Germline lookup yields CDR1 LGHNT and CDR2 FRNRAP. Trimming stripped 0 bases from V and 2 bases from J, with 20 bases between. The CDR3 is CASGLVRVYGGTAYNEQFF. The CDR3 DNA reads TGTGCTAGTGGTTTGGTACGAGTTTATGGGGGGACCGCCTACAATGAGCAGTTCTTC.

The CDR3 region is CASSVEEWGARLGEQYF. CDR3 DNA sequence: TGTGCCAGCAGCGTAGAAGAGTGGGGGGCACGATTGGGTGAGCAGTACTTC. The chain employs TRBV9 and TRBJ2-7; D tentatively reads TRBD1 or TRBD2 (6 bases each). This CDR3 spans 17 amino acids. Germline loops: CDR1 SGDLS, CDR2 YYNGEE. Trimming cost V 0 bases and J 7 bases, with 23 bases left between them.

The chain is built from TRBV7-6 and TRBJ1-5; D is undetermined. V dropped 5 bases and J dropped 6 bases, with 14 bases sitting between them. In germline, CDR1 is SGHVS, CDR2 FNYEAQ. CDR3 length equals 14 residues. The DNA for the CDR3 is TGTGCCAGCAGCCCGAGTGGAAAGGGTCAGCCCCAGCATTTT. It translates to CASSPSGKGQPQHF.

The CDR3 DNA reads TGTGCCAGCAGCTTATCCCCGCCCGAGGGCCCCTACGAGCAGTACGTC. It encodes CASSLSPPEGPYEQYV. V gene TRBV7-9 combines with J gene TRBJ2-7; D may be TRBD2 (5 bases). The CDR3 extends over 16 amino acids. Germline V CDR1 and CDR2: SEHNR, FQNEAQ (reference sequence). V lost 2 bases and J lost 2, with 16 bases in between.

This clone has ten or more counts. The sample holds other DNA sequences that translate to the same CDR3. The rearrangement links TRBV3-1 (or the pseudogene TRBV3-2) to TRBJ1-2; TRBD1 aligns across 8 bases. CDR1 and CDR2 (germline): LGHDT, YNNKEL (reference sequence). This CDR3 region has 13 residues. V dropped 3 bases and J dropped 8; count of bases not matched to a gene: 5. CDR3 in DNA: TGTGCCAGCAGCCAGCGACAGGGGCAAGGCTACACCTTC. Encoded protein: CASSQRQGQGYTF.

The J gene is TRBJ1-1, the V gene TRBV6-5, with a weak D call TRBD1 (6 bases). The V gene's germline CDR1 is MNHEY and CDR2 SVGAGI. V was trimmed by 6 bases and J by 1 base, leaving 12 bases between them. CDR3 length equals 14 residues. The chain's CDR3 is CASRTLTGNTEAFF. The DNA of the CDR3 is TGTGCCAGCAGAACACTGACAGGGAACACTGAAGCTTTCTTT.

The chain is built from TRBV3-1 (or the pseudogene TRBV3-2) and TRBJ1-1; the D is unclear. CDR1 and CDR2 (germline): LGHDT, YNNKEL (reference sequence). This CDR3 is built from 18 residues. The V and J ends lost 0 bases and 1 base respectively, with 18 bases between them. This CDR3 reads CASSQEFRYSDGNTEAFF. The CDR3 DNA reads TGTGCCAGCAGCCAAGAATTCCGATACTCCGACGGGAACACTGAAGCTTTCTTT.

The V gene is TRBV19, the J gene TRBJ1-1; no definite D call. This CDR3 is built from 13 residues. Per the germline V gene, CDR1 is LNHDA and CDR2 is SQIVND (reference sequence). Trimming shortened V by 3 bases and J by 7 bases, and 12 bases separated the two germline ends. This chain's CDR3 is CASSISRESEAFF. In nucleotides, the CDR3 is TGTGCCAGTAGTATTTCGCGGGAGAGTGAAGCTTTCTTT. The full variable domain, rest sourced from reference TRBV19 and TRBJ1-1, is DGGITQSPKYLFRKEGQNVTLSCEQNLNHDAMYWYRQDPGQGLRLIYYSQIVNDFQKGDIAEGYSVSREKKESFPLTVTSAQKNPTAFYLCASSISRESEAFFGQGTRLTVV.

The rearrangement uses TRBV5-4 and TRBJ2-1; no firm D call. The germline gives CDR1 SGHNT, CDR2 YYREEE (reference sequence). Trimming pared 0 bases from V and 2 bases from J, leaving 12 bases between. The CDR3 covers 16 residues. The CDR3, as DNA: TGTGCCAGCAGCTTGGATCGTGCCGAGGCCTACAATGAGCAGTTCTTC. Its translation is CASSLDRAEAYNEQFF.

The V and J genes are TRBV12-5 and TRBJ2-7; 11 nucleotides line up with TRBD1. The CDR3 spans 13 residues. Germline V gene lookup returns CDR1 LGHNT and CDR2 FRNRAP. J lost 6 bases, V lost 5 bases, and 3 bases had no gene match. The CDR3 region has the DNA TGTGCTAGTGGTCTGGGGACAGGGGGCGAGCAGTACGTC. Protein sequence: CASGLGTGGEQYV.

The chain carries TRBV28 and TRBJ1-1, with D uncertain. V was trimmed by 5 bases and J by 6 bases, leaving 16 bases between them. This CDR3 has 14 residues. Germline CDR1 reads MDHEN; CDR2 reads SYDVKM. Here the CDR3 reads CASSALDGRAEAFF. CDR3 nucleotides: TGTGCCAGCAGTGCACTGGACGGTCGCGCTGAAGCTTTCTTT.

The chain has TRBV6-2 or TRBV6-3 and TRBJ2-7; 7 positions agree with TRBD1. This CDR3 comprises 14 residues. V dropped 0 bases and J dropped 2; count of bases not matched to a gene: 1. Germline values: CDR1 MNHEY, CDR2 SVGEGT. Here the CDR3 reads CASSYSRGPYEQYV. The DNA of the CDR3 is TGTGCCAGCAGTTACTCGAGGGGGCCCTACGAGCAGTACGTC.

V gene TRBV11-3 combines with J gene TRBJ2-3; 8 nucleotides match TRBD2. The germline V gene has CDR1 SGHNT and CDR2 YENEEA. Trimming took 5 bases from V and 1 from J; bases not matched to a gene: 5. The CDR3 loop spans 15 amino acids. The DNA of the CDR3 is TGTGCCAGCAGCCCCGCAGCGGGGGGCACAGATACGCAGTATTTT. Protein product: CASSPAAGGTDTQYF.

V is TRBV24-1 and J is TRBJ1-1; possibly TRBD1 for D (5 bases). Germline lookup yields CDR1 KGHDR and CDR2 SFDVKD. Trimming removed 10 bases from V and 0 bases from J, with 17 bases in between. The CDR3 loop spans 15 amino acids. CDR3 sequence (DNA): TGTGCCACACGCGGGATTGGGGGATTGAACACTGAAGCTTTCTTT. Translated, it gives CATRGIGGLNTEAFF.

The gene calls are TRBV6-2 or TRBV6-3 and TRBJ1-5; possible D gene TRBD1, 5 bases. Germline loops: CDR1 MNHEY, CDR2 SVGEGT. The CDR3 contains 17 residues. V was pared by 0 bases and J by 2 bases, with 14 bases between. CDR3 nucleotide sequence: TGTGCCAGCAGTTACTCGACAGTTATTTATGGCAATCAGCCCCAGCATTTT. Translating it yields CASSYSTVIYGNQPQHF.

The chain recombines TRBV5-6 with TRBJ2-7; 8 positions agree with TRBD1. The CDR3 is 16 residues long. The germline V gene has CDR1 SGHDT and CDR2 YYEEEE. J was trimmed by 7 bases and V by 0 bases; bases with no gene match: 12. The CDR3: CASSLAVETGVPEQYF. CDR3 DNA: TGTGCCAGCAGCTTGGCCGTGGAGACAGGGGTCCCGGAGCAGTACTTC.

The V gene is TRBV11-1, the J gene TRBJ2-7; D is possibly TRBD1 (6 bases). CDR3 length equals 13 residues. V was cut by 1 base and J by 7 bases, with 11 bases left in between. Germline loops: CDR1 SGHAT, CDR2 FQDESV (reference sequence). The CDR3, as DNA: TGTGCCAGCAGCTTAGATCAGGGGCGGGAGCAGTACTTC. Encoded protein: CASSLDQGREQYF.

The V gene is TRBV5-1, the J gene TRBJ1-1; no clear D. CDR1 is SGHRS, CDR2 YFSETQ, per germline. CDR3 size: 13 residues. V lost 4 bases, J lost 4 bases, and 11 bases lay in between. The chain's CDR3 is CASSAGLITEAFF. CDR3 bases: TGCGCCAGCAGCGCAGGTTTAATCACTGAAGCTTTCTTT.

The chain links TRBV6-1 to TRBJ1-1, with D uncertain. The CDR3 is 12 amino acids. V was cut by 1 base and J by 11 bases, with 11 bases left in between. CDR1 is MNHNS, CDR2 SASEGT, per germline. CDR3 protein: CASSEVGLDAFF. The DNA of the CDR3 is TGTGCCAGCAGTGAAGTGGGCCTAGACGCTTTCTTT.

The rearrangement uses TRBV30 and TRBJ1-5; D remains unclear. Germline V lookup: CDR1 GTSNPN, CDR2 SVGIG (reference sequence). The CDR3 spans 14 residues. V was shortened by 1 base and J by 0 bases, with 7 bases between the two germline ends. The CDR3 DNA is TGTGCCTGGAGTGGATCTGTTAGCAATCAGCCCCAGCATTTT. Residues: CAWSGSVSNQPQHF.